Each of the 14 T cell receptor beta chains below was sequenced from the same sample in a study of post-analysis software for immune sequencing data. General study points: Relative to controls, patients had 4 or 5 TRBV segments at higher frequency, with TRBV5-6, TRBV5-1 and TRBV20-1 among these.

Every TCR beta cDNA library bore unique molecular identifiers. Via MiXCR, TCRdb re-called the PCR reads, giving one row per CDR3 protein. The sample carries roughly 400,000 distinct CDR3 sequences, 39% recorded once. Antigens for these TCRs are unknown. What was sequenced was blood. All receptors derive from a girl between 2 and 10 years old with multiple sclerosis.

The gene calls are TRBV29-1 and TRBJ1-2, with D hard to call. Trimming took 4 bases from V and 8 from J, leaving 11 bases between them. The CDR3 covers 11 residues. The germline CDR1 and CDR2 sequences are SQVTM and ANQGSEA. The DNA of the CDR3 is TGCAGCGTTGTCGGGGTCTGGGGCTACACCTTC. It codes for CSVVGVWGYTF.

CDR3 amino acids: CASSYRDKSYEQYF. The CDR3 nucleotides are TGTGCCAGCAGTTACCGGGACAAGTCCTACGAGCAGTACTTC. The J gene is TRBJ2-7, the V gene TRBV6-6, with D maybe TRBD1 (6 bases). V lost 2 bases to trimming and J lost 1 base, with 9 bases between them. The CDR3 covers 14 residues. Per the germline V gene, CDR1 is MNHNY and CDR2 is SVGAGI (reference sequence).

This CDR3 reads CASSQQLAGAAVDNEQFF. The DNA for the CDR3 is TGCGCCAGCAGCCAGCAACTAGCGGGAGCCGCGGTCGACAATGAGCAGTTCTTC. V usage is TRBV4-1 and J usage is TRBJ2-1, with 11 nucleotides matching TRBD2. The V gene end was trimmed by 3 bases and the J gene end by 5 bases; junction bases not matched to a gene: 12. The CDR3 runs to 18 residues. The V gene's germline CDR1 is MGHRA and CDR2 YSYEKL.

The V and J genes are TRBV29-1 and TRBJ2-7, with D hard to call. Germline assignment: CDR1 SQVTM and CDR2 ANQGSEA. The length of the CDR3 is 13 residues. CDR3 in DNA: TGCGCTTCCACCGTAGGCCTGAACTACGAGCAGTACTTC. The encoded protein is CASTVGLNYEQYF.

The rearrangement joins TRBV11-2 to TRBJ1-1, with 7 nucleotides matching TRBD1. The ends lost 3 bases at V and 6 bases at J; junction bases unmatched: 7. Germline V gene data show CDR1 as SGHAT and CDR2 as FQNNGV. The CDR3 totals 14 residues. DNA for the CDR3: TGTGCCAGCAGCTTCTACAGGGGCTCGGCTGAAGCTTTCTTT. This translates into CASSFYRGSAEAFF.

This clonotype occurred a few times. V usage is TRBV4-1 and J usage is TRBJ2-1; maybe TRBD1 (6 bases). The germline V gene has CDR1 MGHRA and CDR2 YSYEKL. This CDR3 has 16 residues. Between the trimmed V and J ends, which lost 3 bases and 5 bases, there was a span of 17 bases. CDR3 region: CASSHINSRGNNEQFF. In nucleotides, the CDR3 is TGCGCCAGCAGCCATATAAATTCGAGGGGGAACAATGAGCAGTTCTTC.

This chain joins TRBV20-1 and TRBJ2-3, with 10 nucleotides matching TRBD2. The trim removed 6 bases at V and 4 bases at J, leaving 7 bases unmatched. CDR3 length: 14 amino acids. Germline V lookup: CDR1 DFQATT, CDR2 SNEGSKA (reference sequence). The CDR3 nucleotides read TGCAGTGCCGCAGCGGGAGGGCCCTCAGATACGCAGTATTTT. The encoded protein is CSAAAGGPSDTQYF.

V and J are TRBV15 and TRBJ2-7; D could derive from TRBD1 or TRBD2 (5 bases each). V dropped 3 bases and J dropped 0 bases, with 12 bases sitting between them. This CDR3 region has 15 residues. From germline, CDR1 is LNHNV and CDR2 YYDKDF (reference sequence). This CDR3 is CATSSGTRSSYEQYF. The CDR3 DNA follows: TGTGCCACCAGCAGCGGGACGCGAAGCTCCTACGAGCAGTACTTC.

The chain has TRBV7-2 and TRBJ2-1, with 9 bases aligning to TRBD1. Germline V gives CDR1 SGHTA, CDR2 FQGNSA. This CDR3 has 14 amino acids. The V gene end was trimmed by 5 bases and the J gene end by 9 bases; junction bases not matched to a gene: 8. The DNA for the CDR3 is TGTGCCAGCAGCCAACAGGGGGCTCAGGGTGAGCAGTTCTTC. Its protein is CASSQQGAQGEQFF.

The genes are TRBV10-3 and TRBJ2-1; 8 bases are shared with TRBD2. CDR3 length: 14 amino acids. V lost 4 bases, J lost 8 bases, and 7 bases stayed unmatched. CDR1 and CDR2 from the germline V gene are ENHRY and SYGVKD. Written as DNA, the CDR3 is TGTGCCATCAGTGCAGGACTAGCAGGCGATGAGCAGTTCTTC. The encoded protein is CAISAGLAGDEQFF.

The rearrangement links TRBV18 to TRBJ2-7; D remains unclear. Germline CDR1 reads KGHSH; CDR2 reads LQKENI. This CDR3 has 12 residues. V was trimmed by 2 bases and J by 2 bases, leaving 4 bases between them. CDR3 residues: CASSPSPYEQYF. The CDR3, as DNA: TGTGCCAGCTCACCAAGCCCCTACGAGCAGTACTTC.

The genes are TRBV29-1 and TRBJ1-4; D possibly corresponds to TRBD1 (6 bases). Germline V gene lookup returns CDR1 SQVTM and CDR2 ANQGSEA. CDR3 length equals 13 residues. Trimming pared 7 bases from V and 8 bases from J, leaving 17 bases between. This CDR3 is CSAKKQGEEKLFF. CDR3 bases: TGCAGCGCCAAGAAACAGGGAGAAGAAAAACTGTTTTTT.

The gene calls are TRBV7-9 and TRBJ2-1; D uncertain. Germline values: CDR1 SEHNR, CDR2 FQNEAQ (reference sequence). Between the trimmed V and J ends, which lost 4 bases and 0 bases, there was a span of 7 bases. The CDR3 has 14 amino acids. The CDR3 DNA reads as TGTGCCAGCAGCTGGGCAGGCTCCTACAATGAGCAGTTCTTC. The encoded protein is CASSWAGSYNEQFF.

The chain uses TRBV20-1 and TRBJ1-6, with TRBD1 as a possible D gene (6 bases). The CDR3 has 13 amino acids. Germline-derived CDR1 and CDR2 are DFQATT and SNEGSKA (reference sequence). The V end lost 5 bases, the J end lost 4 bases, and 9 bases lay between the germline ends. In DNA, the CDR3 is TGCAGTGCTCGGACAGTGTATAATTCACCCCTCCACTTT. Translation: CSARTVYNSPLHF.